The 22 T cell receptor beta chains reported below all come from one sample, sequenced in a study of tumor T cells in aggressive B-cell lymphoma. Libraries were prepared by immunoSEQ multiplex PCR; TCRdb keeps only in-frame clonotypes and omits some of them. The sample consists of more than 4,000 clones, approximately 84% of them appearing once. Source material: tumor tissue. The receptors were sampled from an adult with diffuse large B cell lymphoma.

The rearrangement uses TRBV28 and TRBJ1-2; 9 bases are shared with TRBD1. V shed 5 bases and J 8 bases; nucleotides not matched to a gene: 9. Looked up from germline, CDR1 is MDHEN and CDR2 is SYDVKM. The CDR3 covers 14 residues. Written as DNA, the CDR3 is TGTGCCAGCAGTCCAAACAGGGGGCTGGGAGGCTACACCTTC. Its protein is CASSPNRGLGGYTF.

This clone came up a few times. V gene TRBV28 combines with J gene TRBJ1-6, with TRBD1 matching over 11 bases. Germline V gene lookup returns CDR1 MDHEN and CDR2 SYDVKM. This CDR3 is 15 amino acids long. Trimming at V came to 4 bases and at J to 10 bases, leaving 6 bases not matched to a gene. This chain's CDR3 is CASSSYGTGGSPLHF. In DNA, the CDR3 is TGTGCCAGCAGTTCCTACGGGACAGGGGGATCACCCCTCCACTTT.

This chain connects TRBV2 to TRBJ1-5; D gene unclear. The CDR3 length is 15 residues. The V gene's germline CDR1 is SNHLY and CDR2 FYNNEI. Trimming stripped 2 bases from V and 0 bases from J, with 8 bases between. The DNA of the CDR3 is TGTGCCAGCAGTGAAATAGATAATAGCAATCAGCCCCAGCATTTT. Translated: CASSEIDNSNQPQHF.

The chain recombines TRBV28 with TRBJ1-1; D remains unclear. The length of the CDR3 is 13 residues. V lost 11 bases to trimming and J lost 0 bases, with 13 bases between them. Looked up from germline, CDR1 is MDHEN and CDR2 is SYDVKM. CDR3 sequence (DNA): TGTGCCTCCTTCGGAGGCCTGAACACTGAAGCTTTCTTT. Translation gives CASFGGLNTEAFF. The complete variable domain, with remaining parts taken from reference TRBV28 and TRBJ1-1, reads DVKVTQSSRYLVKRTGEKVFLECVQDMDHENMFWYRQDPGLGLRLIYFSYDVKMKEKGDIPEGYSVSREKKERFSLILESASTNQTSMYLCASFGGLNTEAFFGQGTRLTVV.

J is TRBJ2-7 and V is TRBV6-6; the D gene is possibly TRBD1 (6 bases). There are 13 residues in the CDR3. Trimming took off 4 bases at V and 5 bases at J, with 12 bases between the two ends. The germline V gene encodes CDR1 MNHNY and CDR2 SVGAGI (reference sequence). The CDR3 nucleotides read TGTGCCAGCAGTTTCCAGGGGCCGGACGAGCAGTACTTC. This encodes CASSFQGPDEQYF.

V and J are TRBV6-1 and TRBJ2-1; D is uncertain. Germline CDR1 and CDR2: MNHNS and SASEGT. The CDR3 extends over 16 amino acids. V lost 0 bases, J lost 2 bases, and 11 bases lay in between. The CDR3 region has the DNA TGTGCCAGCAGTGAAGCGCTGGCGGCCCCCTACAATGAGCAGTTCTTC. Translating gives CASSEALAAPYNEQFF.

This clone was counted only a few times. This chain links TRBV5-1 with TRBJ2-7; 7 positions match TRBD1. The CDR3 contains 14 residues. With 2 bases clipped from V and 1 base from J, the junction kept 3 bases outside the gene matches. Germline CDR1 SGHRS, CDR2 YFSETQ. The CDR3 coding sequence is TGCGCCAGCAGCTTCACAGGGGCTTCCTACGAGCAGTACTTC. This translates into CASSFTGASYEQYF.

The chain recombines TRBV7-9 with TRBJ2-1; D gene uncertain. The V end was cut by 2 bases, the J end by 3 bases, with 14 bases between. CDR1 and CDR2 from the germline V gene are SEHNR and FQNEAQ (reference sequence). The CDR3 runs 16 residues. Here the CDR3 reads CASSLNSPPDYNEQFF. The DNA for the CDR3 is TGTGCCAGCAGCTTAAACAGTCCCCCTGACTACAATGAGCAGTTCTTC.

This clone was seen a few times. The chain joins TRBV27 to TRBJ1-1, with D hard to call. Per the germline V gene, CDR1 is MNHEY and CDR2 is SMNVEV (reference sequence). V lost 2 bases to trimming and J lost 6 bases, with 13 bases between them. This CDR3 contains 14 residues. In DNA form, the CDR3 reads TGTGCCAGCAGTTTAGGGATACAGCGGTCTGAAGCTTTCTTT. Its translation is CASSLGIQRSEAFF.

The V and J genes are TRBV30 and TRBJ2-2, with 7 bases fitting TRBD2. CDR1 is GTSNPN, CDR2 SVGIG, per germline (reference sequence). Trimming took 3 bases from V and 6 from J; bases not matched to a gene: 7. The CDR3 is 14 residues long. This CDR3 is CAWRQSGRAGELFF. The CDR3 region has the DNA TGTGCCTGGAGACAAAGTGGGAGGGCCGGGGAGCTGTTTTTT.

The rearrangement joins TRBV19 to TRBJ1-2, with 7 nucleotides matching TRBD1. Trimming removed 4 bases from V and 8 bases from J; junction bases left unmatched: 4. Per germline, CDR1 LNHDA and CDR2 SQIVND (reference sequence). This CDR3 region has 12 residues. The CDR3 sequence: CASSTWDSGYTF. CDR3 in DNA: TGTGCCAGTAGTACTTGGGACAGCGGCTACACCTTC. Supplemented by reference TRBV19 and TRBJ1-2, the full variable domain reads DGGITQSPKYLFRKEGQNVTLSCEQNLNHDAMYWYRQDPGQGLRLIYYSQIVNDFQKGDIAEGYSVSREKKESFPLTVTSAQKNPTAFYLCASSTWDSGYTFGSGTRLTVV.

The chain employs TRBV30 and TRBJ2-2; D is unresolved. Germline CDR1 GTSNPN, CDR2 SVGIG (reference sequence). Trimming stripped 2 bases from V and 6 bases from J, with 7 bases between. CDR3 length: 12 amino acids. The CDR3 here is CAWSPPSGELFF. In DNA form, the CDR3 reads TGTGCCTGGAGTCCCCCCTCCGGGGAGCTGTTTTTT.

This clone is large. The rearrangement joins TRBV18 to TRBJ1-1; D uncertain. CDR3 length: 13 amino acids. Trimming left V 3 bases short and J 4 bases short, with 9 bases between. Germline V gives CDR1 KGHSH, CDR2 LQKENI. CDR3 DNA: TGTGCCAGCTCACCCCCCGGAGGCACTGAAGCTTTCTTT. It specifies CASSPPGGTEAFF.

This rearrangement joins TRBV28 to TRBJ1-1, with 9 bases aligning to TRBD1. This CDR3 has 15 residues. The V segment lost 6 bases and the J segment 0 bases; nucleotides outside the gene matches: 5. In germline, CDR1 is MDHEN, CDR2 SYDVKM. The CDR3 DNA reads TGTGCCAGCAGCGCTACAGGGGGCGTGAACACTGAAGCTTTCTTT. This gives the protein CASSATGGVNTEAFF.

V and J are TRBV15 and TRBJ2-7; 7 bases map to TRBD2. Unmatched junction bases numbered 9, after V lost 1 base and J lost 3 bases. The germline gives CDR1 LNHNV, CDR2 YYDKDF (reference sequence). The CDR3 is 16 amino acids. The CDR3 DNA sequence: TGTGCCACCAGCAGAGCCCAAATGGGAGGGCGCTACGAGCAGTACTTC. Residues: CATSRAQMGGRYEQYF.

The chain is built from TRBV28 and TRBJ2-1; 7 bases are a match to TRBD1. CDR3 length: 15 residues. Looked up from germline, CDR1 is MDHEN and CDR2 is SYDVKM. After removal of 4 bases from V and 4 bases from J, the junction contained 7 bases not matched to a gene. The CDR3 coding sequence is TGTGCCAGCAGTTCCACAGGGGAAGGGTACAATGAGCAGTTCTTC. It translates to CASSSTGEGYNEQFF.

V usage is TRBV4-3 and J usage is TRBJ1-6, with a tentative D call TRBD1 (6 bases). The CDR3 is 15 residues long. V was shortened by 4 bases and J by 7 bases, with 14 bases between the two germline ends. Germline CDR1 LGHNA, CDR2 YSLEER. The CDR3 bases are TGCGCCAGCAGCCGAATAGAGGACAGCAATTCACCCCTCCACTTT. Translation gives CASSRIEDSNSPLHF.

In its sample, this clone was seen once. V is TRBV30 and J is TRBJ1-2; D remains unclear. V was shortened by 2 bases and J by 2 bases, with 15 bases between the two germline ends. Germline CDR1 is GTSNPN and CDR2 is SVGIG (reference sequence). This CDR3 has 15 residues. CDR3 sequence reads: CAWSYLWAPNYGYTF. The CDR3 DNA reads TGTGCCTGGAGTTACCTCTGGGCCCCGAACTATGGCTACACCTTC.

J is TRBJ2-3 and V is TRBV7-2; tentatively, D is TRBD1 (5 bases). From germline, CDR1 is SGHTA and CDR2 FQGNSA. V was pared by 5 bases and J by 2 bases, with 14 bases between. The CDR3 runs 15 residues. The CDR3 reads CASSADNLPTDTQYF. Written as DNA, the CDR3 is TGTGCCAGCAGCGCGGACAATTTGCCCACAGATACGCAGTATTTT. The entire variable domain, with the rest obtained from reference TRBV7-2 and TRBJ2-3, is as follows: GAGVSQSPSNKVTEKGKDVELRCDPISGHTALYWYRQSLGQGLEFLIYFQGNSAPDKSGLPSDRFSAERTGGSVSTLTIQRTQQEDSAVYLCASSADNLPTDTQYFGPGTRLTVL.

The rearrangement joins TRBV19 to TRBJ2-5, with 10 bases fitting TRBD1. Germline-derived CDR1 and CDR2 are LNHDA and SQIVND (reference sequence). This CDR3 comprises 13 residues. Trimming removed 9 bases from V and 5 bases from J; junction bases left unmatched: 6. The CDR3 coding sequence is TGTGCCAGCTCGCCGGGACAGGGGGAGACCCAGTACTTC. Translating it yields CASSPGQGETQYF. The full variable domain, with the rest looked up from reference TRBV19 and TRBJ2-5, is DGGITQSPKYLFRKEGQNVTLSCEQNLNHDAMYWYRQDPGQGLRLIYYSQIVNDFQKGDIAEGYSVSREKKESFPLTVTSAQKNPTAFYLCASSPGQGETQYFGPGTRLLVL.

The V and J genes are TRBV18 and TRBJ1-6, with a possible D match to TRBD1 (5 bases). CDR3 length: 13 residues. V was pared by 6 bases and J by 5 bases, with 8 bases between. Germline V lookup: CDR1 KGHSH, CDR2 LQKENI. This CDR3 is CASSKGNNSPLHF. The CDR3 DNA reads TGTGCCAGCTCTAAGGGGAATAATTCACCCCTCCACTTT.

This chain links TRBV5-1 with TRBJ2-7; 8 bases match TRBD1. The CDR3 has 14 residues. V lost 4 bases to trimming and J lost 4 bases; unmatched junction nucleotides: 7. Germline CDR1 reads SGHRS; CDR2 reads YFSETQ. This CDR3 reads CASSPGQESYEQYF. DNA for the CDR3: TGCGCCAGCAGCCCGGGACAGGAATCTTACGAGCAGTACTTC.